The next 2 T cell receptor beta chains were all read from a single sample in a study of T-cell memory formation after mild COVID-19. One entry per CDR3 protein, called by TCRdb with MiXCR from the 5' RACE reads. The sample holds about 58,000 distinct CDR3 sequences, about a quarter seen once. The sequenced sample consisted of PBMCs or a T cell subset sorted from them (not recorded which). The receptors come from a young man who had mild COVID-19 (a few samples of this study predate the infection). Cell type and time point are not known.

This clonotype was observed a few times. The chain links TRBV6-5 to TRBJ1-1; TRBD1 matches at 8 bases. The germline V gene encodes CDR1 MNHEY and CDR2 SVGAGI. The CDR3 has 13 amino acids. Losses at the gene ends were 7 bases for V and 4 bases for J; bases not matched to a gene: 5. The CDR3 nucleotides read TGTGCCAGCAAGCTACAGGGGGGCACTGAAGCTTTCTTT. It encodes CASKLQGGTEAFF.

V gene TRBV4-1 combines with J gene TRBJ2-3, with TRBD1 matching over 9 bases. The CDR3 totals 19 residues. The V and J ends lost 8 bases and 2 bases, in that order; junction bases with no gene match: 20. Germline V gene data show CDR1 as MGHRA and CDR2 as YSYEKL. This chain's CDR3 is CASAPGQGGPRRPTDTQYF. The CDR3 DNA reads TGCGCCAGCGCCCCGGGACAGGGAGGGCCCCGCAGGCCCACAGATACGCAGTATTTT.